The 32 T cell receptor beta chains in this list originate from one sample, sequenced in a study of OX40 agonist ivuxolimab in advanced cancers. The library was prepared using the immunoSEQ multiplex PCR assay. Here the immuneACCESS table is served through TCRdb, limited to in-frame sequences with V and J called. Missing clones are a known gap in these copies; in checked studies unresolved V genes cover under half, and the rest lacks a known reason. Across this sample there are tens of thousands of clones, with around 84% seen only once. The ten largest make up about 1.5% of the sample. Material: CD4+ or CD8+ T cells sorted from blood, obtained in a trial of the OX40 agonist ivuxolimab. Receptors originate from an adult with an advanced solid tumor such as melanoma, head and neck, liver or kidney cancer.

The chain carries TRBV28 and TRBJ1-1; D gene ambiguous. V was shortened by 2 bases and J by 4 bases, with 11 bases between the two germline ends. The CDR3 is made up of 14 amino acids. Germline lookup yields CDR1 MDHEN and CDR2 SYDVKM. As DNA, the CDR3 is TGTGCCAGCAGTTTAAGGGTTGGTGGCACTGAAGCTTTCTTT. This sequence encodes CASSLRVGGTEAFF.

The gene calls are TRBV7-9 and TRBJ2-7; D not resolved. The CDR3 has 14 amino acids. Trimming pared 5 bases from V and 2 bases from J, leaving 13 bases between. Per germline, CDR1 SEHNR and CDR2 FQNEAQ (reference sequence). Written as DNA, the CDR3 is TGTGCCAGCAGCCCAGTGGGTAACCCCTACGAGCAGTACTTC. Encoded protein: CASSPVGNPYEQYF.

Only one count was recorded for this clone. The CDR3 DNA reads as TGTGCCAGCAAACCTACTAGCGGGAGTTACGAGCAGTACTTC. This codes for CASKPTSGSYEQYF. This chain joins TRBV2 and TRBJ2-7; 11 nucleotides align to TRBD2. The CDR3 length is 14 residues. The V segment lost 7 bases and the J segment 4 bases; nucleotides outside the gene matches: 6. The germline gives CDR1 SNHLY, CDR2 FYNNEI.

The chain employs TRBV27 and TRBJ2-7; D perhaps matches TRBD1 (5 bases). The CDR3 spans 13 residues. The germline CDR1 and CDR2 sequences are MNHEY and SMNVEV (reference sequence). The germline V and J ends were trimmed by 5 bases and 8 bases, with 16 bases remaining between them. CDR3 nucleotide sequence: TGTGCCAGCAGTCTCACCCGGACAAGCCAGCAGTACTTC. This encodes CASSLTRTSQQYF.

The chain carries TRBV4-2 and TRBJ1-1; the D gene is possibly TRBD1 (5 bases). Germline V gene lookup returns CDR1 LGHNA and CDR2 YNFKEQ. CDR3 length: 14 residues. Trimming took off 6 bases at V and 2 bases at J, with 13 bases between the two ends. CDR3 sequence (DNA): TGTGCCAGCAGAGCAGGAGGGGTAAACACTGAAGCTTTCTTT. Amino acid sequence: CASRAGGVNTEAFF.

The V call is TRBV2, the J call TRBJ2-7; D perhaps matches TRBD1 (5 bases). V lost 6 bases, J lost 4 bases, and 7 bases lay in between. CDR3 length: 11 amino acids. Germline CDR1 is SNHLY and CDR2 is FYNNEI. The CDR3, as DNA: TGTGCCAGCAGCCCAGGGTACGAGCAGTACTTC. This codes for CASSPGYEQYF.

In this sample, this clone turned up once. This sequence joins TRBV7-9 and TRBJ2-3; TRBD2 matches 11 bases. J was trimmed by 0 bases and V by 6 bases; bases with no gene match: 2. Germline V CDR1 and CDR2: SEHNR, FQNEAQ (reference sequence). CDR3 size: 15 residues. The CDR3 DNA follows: TGTGCCAGCAGTCGGACTAGCGGGAGCACAGATACGCAGTATTTT. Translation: CASSRTSGSTDTQYF.

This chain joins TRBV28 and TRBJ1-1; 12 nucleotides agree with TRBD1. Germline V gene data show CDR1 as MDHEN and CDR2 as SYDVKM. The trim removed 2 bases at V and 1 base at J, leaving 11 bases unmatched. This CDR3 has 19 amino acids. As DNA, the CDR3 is TGTGCCAGCAGTTTACACTCAGGGACAGGGGGCGCCGAGAACACTGAAGCTTTCTTT. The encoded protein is CASSLHSGTGGAENTEAFF.

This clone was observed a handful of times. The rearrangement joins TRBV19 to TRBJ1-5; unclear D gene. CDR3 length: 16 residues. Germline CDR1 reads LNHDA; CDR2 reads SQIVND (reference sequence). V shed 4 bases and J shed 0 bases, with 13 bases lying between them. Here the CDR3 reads CASSRRPAYSNQPQHF. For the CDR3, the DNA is TGTGCCAGTAGTAGAAGGCCAGCTTATAGCAATCAGCCCCAGCATTTT.

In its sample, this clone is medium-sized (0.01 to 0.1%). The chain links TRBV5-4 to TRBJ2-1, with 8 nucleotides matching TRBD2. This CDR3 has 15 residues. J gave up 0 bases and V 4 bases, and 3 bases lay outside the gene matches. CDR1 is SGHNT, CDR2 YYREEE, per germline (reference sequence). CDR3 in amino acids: CASSPGGNSYNEQFF. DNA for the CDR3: TGTGCCAGCAGCCCGGGAGGGAACTCCTACAATGAGCAGTTCTTC.

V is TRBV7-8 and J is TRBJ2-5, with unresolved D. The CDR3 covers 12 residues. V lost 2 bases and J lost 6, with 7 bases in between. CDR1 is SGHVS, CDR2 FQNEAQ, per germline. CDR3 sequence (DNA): TGTGCCAGCAGCTTAAATGGTCAGACCCAGTACTTC. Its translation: CASSLNGQTQYF. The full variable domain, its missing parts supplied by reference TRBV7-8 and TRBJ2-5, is GAGVSQSPRYKVAKRGQDVALRCDPISGHVSLFWYQQALGQGPEFLTYFQNEAQLDKSGLPSDRFFAERPEGSVSTLKIQRTQQEDSAVYLCASSLNGQTQYFGPGTRLLVL.

The CDR3 protein is CASNPEWGQSYEQFF. The CDR3 region has the DNA TGTGCCAGTAATCCCGAATGGGGCCAGTCCTATGAGCAGTTCTTC. V is TRBV19 and J is TRBJ2-1; a possible D gene is TRBD1 (5 bases). The CDR3 runs to 15 residues. Per the germline V gene, CDR1 is LNHDA and CDR2 is SQIVND (reference sequence). The V end was cut by 7 bases, the J end by 8 bases, with 21 bases between.

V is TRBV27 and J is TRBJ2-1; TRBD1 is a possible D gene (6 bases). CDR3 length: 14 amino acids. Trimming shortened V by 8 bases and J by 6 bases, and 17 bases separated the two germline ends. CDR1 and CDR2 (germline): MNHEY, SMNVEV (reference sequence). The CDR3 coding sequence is TGTGCCAGCTCCTTCTCGGCAGGGGCCAATGAGCAGTTCTTC. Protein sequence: CASSFSAGANEQFF.

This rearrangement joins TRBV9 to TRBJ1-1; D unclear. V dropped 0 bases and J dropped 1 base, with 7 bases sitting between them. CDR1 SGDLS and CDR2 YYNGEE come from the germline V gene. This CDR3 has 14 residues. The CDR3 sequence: CASSVVAGNTEAFF. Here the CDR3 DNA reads TGTGCCAGCAGCGTAGTAGCAGGGAACACTGAAGCTTTCTTT.

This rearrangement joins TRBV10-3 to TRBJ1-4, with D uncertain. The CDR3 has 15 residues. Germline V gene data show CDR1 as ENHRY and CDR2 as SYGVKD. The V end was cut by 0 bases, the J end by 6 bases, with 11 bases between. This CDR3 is CAISESAGPDEKLFF. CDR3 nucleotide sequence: TGTGCCATCAGTGAGTCGGCAGGTCCGGATGAAAAACTGTTTTTT.

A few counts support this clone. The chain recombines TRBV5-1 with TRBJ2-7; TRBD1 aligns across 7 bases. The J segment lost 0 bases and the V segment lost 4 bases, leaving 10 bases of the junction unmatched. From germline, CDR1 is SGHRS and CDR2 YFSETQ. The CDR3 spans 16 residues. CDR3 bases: TGCGCCAGCAGCCCACAGGGGACCGGAGGCTCCTACGAGCAGTACTTC. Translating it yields CASSPQGTGGSYEQYF.

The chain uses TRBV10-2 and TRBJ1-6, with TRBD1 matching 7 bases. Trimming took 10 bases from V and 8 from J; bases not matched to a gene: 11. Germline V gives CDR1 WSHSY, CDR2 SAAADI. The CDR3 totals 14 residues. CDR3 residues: CATAGRGGDSPLHF. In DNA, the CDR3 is TGCGCCACCGCCGGCAGGGGGGGTGATTCACCCCTCCACTTT.

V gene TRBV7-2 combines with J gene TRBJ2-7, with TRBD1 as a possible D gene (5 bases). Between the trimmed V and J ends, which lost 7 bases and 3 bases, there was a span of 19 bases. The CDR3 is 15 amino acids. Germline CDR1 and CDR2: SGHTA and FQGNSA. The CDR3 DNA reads TGTGCCAGCACCTTTACCCCAGGGAACGGCTACGAGCAGTACTTC. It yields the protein CASTFTPGNGYEQYF. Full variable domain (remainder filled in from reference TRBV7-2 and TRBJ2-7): GAGVSQSPSNKVTEKGKDVELRCDPISGHTALYWYRQSLGQGLEFLIYFQGNSAPDKSGLPSDRFSAERTGGSVSTLTIQRTQQEDSAVYLCASTFTPGNGYEQYFGPGTRLTVT.

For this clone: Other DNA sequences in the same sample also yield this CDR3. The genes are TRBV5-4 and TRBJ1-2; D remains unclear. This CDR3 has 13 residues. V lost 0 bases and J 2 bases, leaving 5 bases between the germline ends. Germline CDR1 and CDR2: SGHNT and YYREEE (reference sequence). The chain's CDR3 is CASSLAGNYGYTF. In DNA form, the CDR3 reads TGTGCCAGCAGCTTGGCGGGGAACTATGGCTACACCTTC.

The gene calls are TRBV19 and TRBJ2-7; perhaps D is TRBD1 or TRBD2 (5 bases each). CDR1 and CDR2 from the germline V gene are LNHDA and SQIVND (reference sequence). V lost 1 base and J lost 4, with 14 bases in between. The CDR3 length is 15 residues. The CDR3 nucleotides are TGTGCCAGTAGTATAGGGGCAGGGAGAGCGTACGAGCAGTACTTC. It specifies CASSIGAGRAYEQYF.

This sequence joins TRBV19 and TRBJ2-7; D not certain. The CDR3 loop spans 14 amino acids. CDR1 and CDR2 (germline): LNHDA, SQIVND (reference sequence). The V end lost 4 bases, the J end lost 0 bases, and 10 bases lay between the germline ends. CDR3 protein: CASSNGRLSYEQYF. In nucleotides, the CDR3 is TGTGCCAGTAGTAATGGCAGACTCTCCTACGAGCAGTACTTC. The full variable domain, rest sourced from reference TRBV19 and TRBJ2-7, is DGGITQSPKYLFRKEGQNVTLSCEQNLNHDAMYWYRQDPGQGLRLIYYSQIVNDFQKGDIAEGYSVSREKKESFPLTVTSAQKNPTAFYLCASSNGRLSYEQYFGPGTRLTVT.

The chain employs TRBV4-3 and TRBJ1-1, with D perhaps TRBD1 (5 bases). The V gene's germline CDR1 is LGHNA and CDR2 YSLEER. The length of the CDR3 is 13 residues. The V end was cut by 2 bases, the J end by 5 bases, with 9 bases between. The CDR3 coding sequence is TGCGCCAGCAGCCAACAAGGGGTAACTGAAGCTTTCTTT. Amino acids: CASSQQGVTEAFF.

CDR3 region: CASSLGPGDYGYTF. In DNA form, the CDR3 reads TGTGCCAGCAGCTTGGGGCCAGGGGACTATGGCTACACCTTC. The chain links TRBV5-4 to TRBJ1-2; possibly TRBD1 for D (6 bases). CDR3 length: 14 residues. Per germline, CDR1 SGHNT and CDR2 YYREEE (reference sequence). V lost 0 bases and J 3 bases, leaving 9 bases between the germline ends. The whole variable domain, filled in from reference TRBV5-4 and TRBJ1-2, reads ETGVTQSPTHLIKTRGQQVTLRCSSQSGHNTVSWYQQALGQGPQFIFQYYREEENGRGNFPPRFSGLQFPNYSSELNVNALELDDSALYLCASSLGPGDYGYTFGSGTRLTVV.

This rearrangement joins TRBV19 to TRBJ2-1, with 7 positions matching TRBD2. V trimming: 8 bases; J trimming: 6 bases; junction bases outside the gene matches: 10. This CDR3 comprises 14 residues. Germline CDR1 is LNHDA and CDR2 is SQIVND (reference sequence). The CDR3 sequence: CASYGAGDVNEQFF. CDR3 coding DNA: TGTGCCAGTTATGGGGCGGGAGATGTCAATGAGCAGTTCTTC.

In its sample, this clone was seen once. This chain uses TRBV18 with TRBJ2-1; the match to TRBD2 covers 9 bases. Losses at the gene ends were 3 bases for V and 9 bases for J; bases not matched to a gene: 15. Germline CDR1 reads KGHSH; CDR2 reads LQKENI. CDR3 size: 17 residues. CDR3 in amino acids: CASSPPSSGTGSGEQFF. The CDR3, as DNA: TGTGCCAGCTCACCCCCCTCTAGCGGGACGGGCAGCGGTGAGCAGTTCTTC.

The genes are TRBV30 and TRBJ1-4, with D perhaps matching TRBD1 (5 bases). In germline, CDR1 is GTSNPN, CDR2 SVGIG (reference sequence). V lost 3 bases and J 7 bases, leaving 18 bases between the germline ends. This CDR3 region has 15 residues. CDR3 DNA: TGTGCCTGGAGCGGTGGGGGGGAAAATTCTGAAAAACTGTTTTTT. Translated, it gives CAWSGGGENSEKLFF.

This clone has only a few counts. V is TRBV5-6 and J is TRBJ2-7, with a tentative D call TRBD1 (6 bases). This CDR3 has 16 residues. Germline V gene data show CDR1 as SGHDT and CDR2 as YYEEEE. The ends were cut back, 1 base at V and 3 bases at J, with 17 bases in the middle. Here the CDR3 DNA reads TGTGCCAGCAGCTTGAGATTCGGACAGCCGGACTACGAGCAGTACTTC. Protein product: CASSLRFGQPDYEQYF.

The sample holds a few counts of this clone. CDR3 in DNA: TGTGCCAGCAGCGTGGGCCTGGAGGCGGGAATCTACGAGCAGTACTTC. Its translation is CASSVGLEAGIYEQYF. The chain joins TRBV9 to TRBJ2-7; TRBD2 is a possible D gene (6 bases). Germline CDR1 reads SGDLS; CDR2 reads YYNGEE. CDR3 size: 16 residues. V was trimmed by 2 bases and J by 3 bases, leaving 18 bases between them.

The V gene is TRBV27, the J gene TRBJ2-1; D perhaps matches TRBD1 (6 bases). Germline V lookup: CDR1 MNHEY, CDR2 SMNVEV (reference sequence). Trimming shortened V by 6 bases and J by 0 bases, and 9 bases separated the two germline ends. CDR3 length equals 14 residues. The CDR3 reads CASRRQDSYNEQFF. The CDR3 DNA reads TGTGCCAGCAGGAGACAGGACTCCTACAATGAGCAGTTCTTC.

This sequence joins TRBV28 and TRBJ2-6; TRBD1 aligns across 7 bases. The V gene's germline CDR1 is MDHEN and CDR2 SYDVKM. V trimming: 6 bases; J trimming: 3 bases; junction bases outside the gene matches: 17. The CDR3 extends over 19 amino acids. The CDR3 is CASRPTRTGGAVGANVLTF. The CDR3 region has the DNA TGTGCCAGCAGACCAACTAGGACAGGTGGAGCGGTTGGGGCCAACGTCCTGACTTTC. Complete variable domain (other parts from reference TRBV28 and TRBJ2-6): DVKVTQSSRYLVKRTGEKVFLECVQDMDHENMFWYRQDPGLGLRLIYFSYDVKMKEKGDIPEGYSVSREKKERFSLILESASTNQTSMYLCASRPTRTGGAVGANVLTFGAGSRLTVL.

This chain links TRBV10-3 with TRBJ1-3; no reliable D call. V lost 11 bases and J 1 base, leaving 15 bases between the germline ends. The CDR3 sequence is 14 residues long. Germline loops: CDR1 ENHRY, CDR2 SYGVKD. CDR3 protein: CALWDGASGNTIYF. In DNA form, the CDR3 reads TGTGCCCTGTGGGATGGCGCATCTGGAAACACCATATATTTT.

CDR3: CASGIGYLESVVDEQFF. As DNA, the CDR3 is TGTGCCAGCGGCATAGGTTATCTGGAGTCCGTTGTCGATGAGCAGTTCTTC. The V gene is TRBV7-9, the J gene TRBJ2-1; the D is unclear. Deletions cut 8 bases from V and 8 bases from J, with 28 bases between. Per germline, CDR1 SEHNR and CDR2 FQNEAQ (reference sequence). The CDR3 totals 17 residues.